A single sample is the source of the 24 T cell receptor beta chains below, sequenced in a study of PD-L1 blockade in urothelial cancer. The assay was immunoSEQ multiplex PCR, and TCRdb's table has in-frame clones only and misses some. The table lists about 51,000 clones, about 90% of them singletons. Specimen: PBMCs, collected around atezolizumab (anti-PD-L1) treatment. Every receptor here comes from a man aged 55 to 70 with urothelial cancer.

This clone is a singleton in its sample. DNA of the CDR3: TGTGCCAGCAGTTACTCTCTCCAGGCCCCGGATACGCAGTATTTT. It encodes CASSYSLQAPDTQYF. The chain has TRBV6-5 and TRBJ2-3; D is unclear. Germline values: CDR1 MNHEY, CDR2 SVGAGI. The CDR3 length is 15 residues. V was cut by 0 bases and J by 6 bases, with 13 bases left in between.

The rearrangement joins TRBV2 to TRBJ2-4, with D maybe TRBD1 (7 bases). V lost 7 bases to trimming and J lost 3 bases, with 16 bases between them. CDR1 SNHLY and CDR2 FYNNEI come from the germline V gene. This CDR3 has 15 residues. The CDR3 DNA is TGTGCCAGCACGACAGGGTTGGGGGGCAAAAACATTCAGTACTTC. It encodes CASTTGLGGKNIQYF.

The V call is TRBV30, the J call TRBJ1-5; maybe TRBD1 (6 bases). V was clipped by 5 bases and J by 5 bases, with 13 bases between them. The CDR3 length is 13 residues. CDR1 GTSNPN and CDR2 SVGIG come from the germline V gene (reference sequence). The CDR3 DNA reads as TGTGCCTGGGGTGGTGGGGGCCATCAGCCCCAGCATTTT. Translation: CAWGGGGHQPQHF.

The chain carries TRBV7-3 and TRBJ2-6; D remains ambiguous. The CDR3 is 15 amino acids. V was trimmed by 2 bases and J by 0 bases, leaving 5 bases between them. Germline V gene data show CDR1 as SGHTA and CDR2 as FQGTGA. In nucleotides, the CDR3 is TGTGCCAGCAGCTTAGACAACTCTGGGGCCAACGTCCTGACTTTC. It codes for CASSLDNSGANVLTF.

V is TRBV4-1 and J is TRBJ2-1; TRBD2 agrees at 11 bases. Per the germline V gene, CDR1 is MGHRA and CDR2 is YSYEKL. The CDR3 loop spans 15 amino acids. The junction had 7 bases not matched to a gene; V was cut back by 5 bases and J by 7 bases. CDR3 sequence (DNA): TGCGCCAGCAGCAGCTTAGCGGGGGGGGGAAATGAGCAGTTCTTC. It specifies CASSSLAGGGNEQFF.

The chain employs TRBV5-4 and TRBJ2-7; 7 bases fit TRBD1. CDR3 size: 17 residues. V dropped 4 bases and J dropped 1; count of bases not matched to a gene: 14. Germline-derived CDR1 and CDR2 are SGHNT and YYREEE (reference sequence). CDR3 sequence: CASSQRQGFAESYEQYF. The CDR3 bases are TGTGCCAGCAGCCAGAGACAGGGTTTCGCAGAATCCTACGAGCAGTACTTC. The full variable domain, rest sourced from reference TRBV5-4 and TRBJ2-7, is ETGVTQSPTHLIKTRGQQVTLRCSSQSGHNTVSWYQQALGQGPQFIFQYYREEENGRGNFPPRFSGLQFPNYSSELNVNALELDDSALYLCASSQRQGFAESYEQYFGPGTRLTVT.

The chain links TRBV6-1 to TRBJ2-2; D might be TRBD1 (5 bases). The CDR3 consists of 14 residues. In germline, CDR1 is MNHNS, CDR2 SASEGT. V lost 1 base and J lost 4, with 7 bases in between. The CDR3 DNA reads TGTGCCAGCAGTGAAGAAAGGGGCACCGGGGAGCTGTTTTTT. This sequence encodes CASSEERGTGELFF.

V and J are TRBV6-6 and TRBJ2-7, with 9 bases that match TRBD1. The CDR3 loop spans 16 amino acids. The J segment lost 3 bases and the V segment lost 0 bases, leaving 6 bases of the junction unmatched. Germline-derived CDR1 and CDR2 are MNHNY and SVGAGI (reference sequence). The CDR3 sequence is CASSYSWTGVSYEQYF. The CDR3 coding sequence is TGTGCCAGCAGTTACTCTTGGACAGGGGTCAGCTACGAGCAGTACTTC.

The V call is TRBV5-8, the J call TRBJ2-7; D remains ambiguous. Trimming shortened V by 2 bases and J by 0 bases, and 9 bases separated the two germline ends. Germline loops: CDR1 SGHTS, CDR2 YDEGEE. The CDR3 length is 14 residues. Written as DNA, the CDR3 is TGTGCCAGCAGCTTAGGTTCGGGCTCCTACGAGCAGTACTTC. This encodes CASSLGSGSYEQYF.

V usage is TRBV7-9 and J usage is TRBJ1-2; D is undetermined. This CDR3 contains 14 residues. Germline CDR1 SEHNR, CDR2 FQNEAQ (reference sequence). V lost 5 bases and J lost 8, with 18 bases in between. This CDR3 reads CASSLVEGVGGYTF. Here the CDR3 DNA reads TGTGCCAGCAGCCTGGTTGAGGGAGTAGGAGGCTACACCTTC.

V gene TRBV5-1 combines with J gene TRBJ1-1; D gene ambiguous. V lost 0 bases, J lost 1 base, and 13 bases lay in between. The CDR3 is 16 residues long. The V gene's germline CDR1 is SGHRS and CDR2 YFSETQ. The CDR3, as DNA: TGCGCCAGCAGCTTGGACAAGCGGTATCAGAACACTGAAGCTTTCTTT. Translated: CASSLDKRYQNTEAFF.

The chain couples TRBV18 to TRBJ2-5; 10 bases match TRBD2. V lost 3 bases and J lost 2; bases outside the gene matches: 6. The CDR3 runs 16 residues. Germline V gene lookup returns CDR1 KGHSH and CDR2 LQKENI. CDR3 region: CASSPWTSGAQETQYF. As DNA, the CDR3 is TGTGCCAGCTCACCTTGGACTAGCGGTGCTCAAGAGACCCAGTACTTC. Using reference TRBV18 and TRBJ2-5 for the parts outside the CDR3, the full variable domain is NAGVMQNPRHLVRRRGQEARLRCSPMKGHSHVYWYRQLPEEGLKFMVYLQKENIIDESGMPKERFSAEFPKEGPSILRIQQVVRGDSAAYFCASSPWTSGAQETQYFGPGTRLLVL.

The chain uses TRBV2 and TRBJ1-2, with no clear D. The V end was cut by 4 bases, the J end by 7 bases, with 16 bases between. The CDR3 loop spans 14 amino acids. From germline, CDR1 is SNHLY and CDR2 FYNNEI. The DNA for the CDR3 is TGTGCCAGCAGTGGAGTACCGGAGCTGGGTGGCTACACCTTC. It yields the protein CASSGVPELGGYTF.

The chain is built from TRBV19 and TRBJ2-1; 8 positions agree with TRBD1. Trimming at V came to 7 bases and at J to 3 bases, leaving 8 bases not matched to a gene. Germline V gives CDR1 LNHDA, CDR2 SQIVND (reference sequence). CDR3 length equals 15 residues. The CDR3 spells CASKWGQADYNEQFF. The CDR3 region has the DNA TGTGCCAGTAAGTGGGGACAGGCTGACTACAATGAGCAGTTCTTC.

V gene TRBV7-6 combines with J gene TRBJ1-1, with D maybe TRBD1 (6 bases). V was pared by 1 base and J by 1 base, with 16 bases between. Germline CDR1 reads SGHVS; CDR2 reads FNYEAQ. The CDR3 runs 17 residues. The CDR3 here is CASSLVLYRESNTEAFF. The CDR3 nucleotides are TGTGCCAGCAGCTTAGTTCTTTACAGGGAGTCGAACACTGAAGCTTTCTTT.

The chain links TRBV19 to TRBJ2-7, with 11 bases lining up with TRBD2. Trimming at V came to 7 bases and at J to 4 bases, leaving 3 bases not matched to a gene. The CDR3 sequence is 13 residues long. Germline CDR1 LNHDA, CDR2 SQIVND (reference sequence). CDR3 nucleotide sequence: TGTGCCAGTAAAACTAGCGGGAGTTACGAGCAGTACTTC. This codes for CASKTSGSYEQYF.

This chain links TRBV27 with TRBJ2-7; D is perhaps TRBD2 (5 bases). The CDR3 runs to 14 residues. Germline V gives CDR1 MNHEY, CDR2 SMNVEV (reference sequence). V dropped 6 bases and J dropped 0 bases, with 12 bases sitting between them. CDR3 DNA: TGTGCCAGCAGCGGCCAGCGGAGCTCCTACGAGCAGTACTTC. This sequence encodes CASSGQRSSYEQYF.

The rearrangement joins TRBV9 to TRBJ1-2, with 10 bases that match TRBD1. The CDR3 is 15 residues long. V gave up 3 bases and J gave up 7 bases; unmatched junction bases: 9. CDR1 is SGDLS, CDR2 YYNGEE, per germline. The CDR3 here is CASSEGTGDVGGYTF. The CDR3 nucleotides are TGTGCCAGCAGCGAAGGGACAGGGGATGTTGGTGGCTACACCTTC.

The chain is built from TRBV27 and TRBJ1-6; D is ambiguous. Germline V gives CDR1 MNHEY, CDR2 SMNVEV (reference sequence). The CDR3 is made up of 14 amino acids. Trimming cost V 6 bases and J 8 bases, with 14 bases left between them. CDR3 amino acids: CASSPELGYSPLHF. DNA for the CDR3: TGTGCCAGCAGCCCAGAACTAGGGTATTCACCCCTCCACTTT.

On this clone: The junction and the germline gene differ at one end; a read error may be behind it. This sequence joins TRBV18 and TRBJ2-7; the D gene is possibly TRBD2 (6 bases). The CDR3 sequence is 15 residues long. Germline V gene data show CDR1 as KGHSH and CDR2 as LQKENI. Here the CDR3 DNA reads TGTGCCGGCTCCCTCGAAGGGACTCGCTCCTACGAGCAGTACTTC. Protein product: CAGSLEGTRSYEQYF.

The chain recombines TRBV6-1 with TRBJ2-7; D is uncertain. CDR3 size: 12 residues. V was shortened by 6 bases and J by 4 bases, with 10 bases between the two germline ends. CDR1 and CDR2 from the germline V gene are MNHNS and SASEGT. The CDR3 is CASRSSKYEQYF. The DNA for the CDR3 is TGTGCCAGCAGGAGCTCTAAATACGAGCAGTACTTC.

V and J are TRBV9 and TRBJ1-5; D is ambiguous. V was clipped by 6 bases and J by 1 base, with 14 bases between them. The CDR3 length is 15 residues. Germline V lookup: CDR1 SGDLS, CDR2 YYNGEE. The CDR3 coding sequence is TGTGCCAGCAACTCCGGGTCTGGCAGCAATCAGCCCCAGCATTTT. Amino acid sequence: CASNSGSGSNQPQHF.

V gene TRBV4-2 combines with J gene TRBJ2-2, with TRBD2 matching over 13 bases. Unmatched junction bases numbered 9, after V lost 4 bases and J lost 4 bases. Per the germline V gene, CDR1 is LGHNA and CDR2 is YNFKEQ. The CDR3 extends over 18 amino acids. Here the CDR3 reads CASSPGLAGPPGTGELFF. Here the CDR3 DNA reads TGTGCCAGCAGCCCGGGACTAGCGGGGCCTCCGGGCACCGGGGAGCTGTTTTTT.

The rearrangement links TRBV15 to TRBJ1-5; 9 bases align to TRBD1. Germline assignment: CDR1 LNHNV and CDR2 YYDKDF (reference sequence). V lost 1 base, J lost 6 bases, and 4 bases stayed unmatched. The CDR3 extends over 15 amino acids. The CDR3 loop is CATSRATGGGQPQHF. Written as DNA, the CDR3 is TGTGCCACCAGCAGAGCGACAGGGGGTGGTCAGCCCCAGCATTTT.